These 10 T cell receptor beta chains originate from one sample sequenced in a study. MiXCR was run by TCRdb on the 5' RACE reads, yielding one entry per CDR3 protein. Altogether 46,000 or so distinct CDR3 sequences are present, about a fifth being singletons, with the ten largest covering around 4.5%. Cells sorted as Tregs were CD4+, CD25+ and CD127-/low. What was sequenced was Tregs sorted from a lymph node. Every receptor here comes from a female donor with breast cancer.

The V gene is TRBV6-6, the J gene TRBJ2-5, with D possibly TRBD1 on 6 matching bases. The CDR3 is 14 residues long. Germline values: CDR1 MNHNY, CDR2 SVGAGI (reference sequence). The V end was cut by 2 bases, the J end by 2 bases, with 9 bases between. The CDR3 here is CASSYPGQQETQYF. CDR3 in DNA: TGTGCCAGCAGTTACCCTGGACAGCAAGAGACCCAGTACTTC.

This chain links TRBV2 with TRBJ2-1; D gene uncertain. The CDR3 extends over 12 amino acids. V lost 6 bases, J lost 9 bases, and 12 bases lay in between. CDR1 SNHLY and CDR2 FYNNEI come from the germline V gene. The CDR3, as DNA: TGTGCCAGCAGAGCCCTGGCTCGTGAGCAGTTCTTC. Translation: CASRALAREQFF.

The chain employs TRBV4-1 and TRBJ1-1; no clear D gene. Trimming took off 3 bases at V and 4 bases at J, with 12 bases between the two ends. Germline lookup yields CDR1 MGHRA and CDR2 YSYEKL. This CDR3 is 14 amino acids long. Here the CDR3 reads CASSHDTESTEAFF. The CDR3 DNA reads TGCGCCAGCAGCCATGACACGGAGAGCACTGAAGCTTTCTTT.

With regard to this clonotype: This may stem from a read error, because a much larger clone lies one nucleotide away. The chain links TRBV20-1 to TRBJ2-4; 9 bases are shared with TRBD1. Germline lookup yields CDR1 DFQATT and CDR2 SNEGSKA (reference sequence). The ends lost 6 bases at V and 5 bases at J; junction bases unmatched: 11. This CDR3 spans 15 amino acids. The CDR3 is CSAGPGTGNENIQYF. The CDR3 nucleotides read TGCAGTGCCGGGCCTGGGACAGGGAACGAAAACATTCAGTACTTC.

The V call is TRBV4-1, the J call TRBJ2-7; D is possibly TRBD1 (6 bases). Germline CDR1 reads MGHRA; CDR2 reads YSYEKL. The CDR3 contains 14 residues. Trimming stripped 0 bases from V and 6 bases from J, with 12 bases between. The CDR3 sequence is CASSQEAGAGEQYF. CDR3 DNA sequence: TGCGCCAGCAGCCAAGAGGCAGGGGCGGGCGAGCAGTACTTC.

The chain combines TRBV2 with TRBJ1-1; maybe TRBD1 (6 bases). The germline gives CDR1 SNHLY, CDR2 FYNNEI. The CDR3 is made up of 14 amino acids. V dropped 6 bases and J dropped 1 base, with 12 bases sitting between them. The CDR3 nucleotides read TGTGCCAGCAGAGACAGGACAGCGAACACTGAAGCTTTCTTT. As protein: CASRDRTANTEAFF.

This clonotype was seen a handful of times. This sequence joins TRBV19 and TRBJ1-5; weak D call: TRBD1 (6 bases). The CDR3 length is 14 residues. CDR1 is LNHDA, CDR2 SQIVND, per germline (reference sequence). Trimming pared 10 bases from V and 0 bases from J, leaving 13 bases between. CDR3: CATRRGASNQPQHF. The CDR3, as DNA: TGTGCCACCAGGAGGGGGGCTAGCAATCAGCCCCAGCATTTT.

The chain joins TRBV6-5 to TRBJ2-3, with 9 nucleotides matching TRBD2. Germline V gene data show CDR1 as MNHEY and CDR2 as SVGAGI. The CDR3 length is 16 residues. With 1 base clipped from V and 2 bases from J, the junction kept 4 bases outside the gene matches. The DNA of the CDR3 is TGTGCCAGCAGTTACTTTCCTAGCGGGGCCACAGATACGCAGTATTTT. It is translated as CASSYFPSGATDTQYF.

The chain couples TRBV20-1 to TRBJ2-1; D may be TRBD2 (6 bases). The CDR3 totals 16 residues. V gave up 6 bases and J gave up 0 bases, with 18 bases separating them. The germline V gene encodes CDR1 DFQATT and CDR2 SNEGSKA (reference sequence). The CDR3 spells CSAGDGGGTSYNEQFF. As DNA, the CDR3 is TGCAGTGCGGGGGACGGGGGAGGAACCTCCTACAATGAGCAGTTCTTC.

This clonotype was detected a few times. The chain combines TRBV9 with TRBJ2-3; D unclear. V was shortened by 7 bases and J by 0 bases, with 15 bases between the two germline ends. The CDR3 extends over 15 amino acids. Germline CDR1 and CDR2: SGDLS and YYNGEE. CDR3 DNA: TGTGCCAGCTGTTTTAATGATCTTAGCACAGATACGCAGTATTTT. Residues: CASCFNDLSTDTQYF. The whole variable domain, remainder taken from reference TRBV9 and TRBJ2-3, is DSGVTQTPKHLITATGQRVTLRCSPRSGDLSVYWYQQSLDQGLQFLIQYYNGEERAKGNILERFSAQQFPDLHSELNLSSLELGDSALYFCASCFNDLSTDTQYFGPGTRLTVL.